The clone carrying this T cell receptor (beta chain) was found a few times. J lost 0 bases, V lost 4 bases, and 6 bases had no gene match. The CDR3 contains 15 residues. In germline, CDR1 is LGHNA, CDR2 YSLEER. Original handling: Nucleated cell number was recorded as an estimate derived from reference gene primer amplification. Assay used: immunoSEQ multiplex PCR; TCRdb lists only in-frame clones, some missing. That table is the source of V, J and clone size, and D and trimming were worked out from the DNA. The table shows more than 110,000 clones, with 76% occurring only once. This sample is drawn from a study of blood T cell repertoires in COVID-19. Study at large: From the United States, Italy and Spain came samples of acute and convalescent COVID-19. Sources were T cells, B-cell-depleted T cells, or PBMCs; the material itself was cDNA or gDNA.

The J gene is TRBJ2-7, the V gene TRBV4-3; TRBD2 matches 7 bases. Sequencing was carried out using peripheral blood. The receptor was isolated from a woman aged 80 or over with active or convalescent COVID-19. This CDR3 is CASSRHRTSSYEQYF. The CDR3 nucleotides read TGCGCCAGCAGCCGGCACCGGACTAGCTCCTACGAGCAGTACTTC.